This T cell receptor beta chain was sequenced for a study of blood T cell repertoires in COVID-19. Study overall: Samples of COVID-19 (acute and convalescent) were obtained from the United States, Italy and Spain. Sample material is recorded as cDNA or gDNA derived from T cells, B-cell-depleted T cells, or PBMCs.

Trimming pared 2 bases from V and 6 bases from J, leaving 15 bases between. CDR3 length: 15 residues. Germline V lookup: CDR1 KGHDR, CDR2 SFDVKD. Study processing details: Researchers report that nucleated cell counts were estimated from reference gene primer amplification. Generated by immunoSEQ multiplex PCR, the TCRdb table keeps only in-frame clones and is missing some. The V and J calls and the clone size are those of that table, but D and trimming were determined from the DNA. The sample includes around 250,000 clones, 65% to 85% of them seen just once. The rearrangement uses TRBV24-1 and TRBJ1-1, with D unresolved. The sequencing input was peripheral blood. The receptor was isolated from a woman aged 40 to 49 who had recovered from COVID-19. The CDR3 nucleotides are TGTGCCACCAGTGATTCGACTCACTTCCCATCTGAAGCTTTCTTT. Translating gives CATSDSTHFPSEAFF.